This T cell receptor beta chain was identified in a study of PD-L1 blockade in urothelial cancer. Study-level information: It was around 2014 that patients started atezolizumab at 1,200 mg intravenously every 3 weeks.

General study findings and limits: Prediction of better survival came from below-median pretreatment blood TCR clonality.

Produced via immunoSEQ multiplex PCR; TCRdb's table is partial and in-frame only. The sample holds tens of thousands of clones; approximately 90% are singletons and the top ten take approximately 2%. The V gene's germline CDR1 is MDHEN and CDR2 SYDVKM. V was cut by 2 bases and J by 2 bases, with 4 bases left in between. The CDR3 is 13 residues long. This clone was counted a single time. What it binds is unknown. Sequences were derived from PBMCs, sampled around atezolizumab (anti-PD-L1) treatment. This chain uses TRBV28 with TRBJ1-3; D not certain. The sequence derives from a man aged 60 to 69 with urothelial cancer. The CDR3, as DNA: TGTGCCAGCAGTTTAGAGGCTGGAAACACCATATATTTT. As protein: CASSLEAGNTIYF.